The entry that follows covers one TCR beta chain sequence. What this receptor recognizes is not known. No clone much larger than this one lies a single base away; base qualities are absent. This record belongs to a study of blood T cell repertoires in COVID-19 (dated by TCRdb to 2020 to 2022). Study-wide context: The collaborator samples originated in the United States, Italy and Spain and spanned the acute and convalescent phases of COVID-19. The samples were drawn from two sources: the first 160 participants of the ongoing ImmuneRACE study, and over 1,000 subjects contributed by 6 global collaborators. The sample metadata nearly always contained a de-identified subject ID, COVID-19 status, age in years and sex. Where HLA class I and class II types were available, the types were taken from metadata supplied by the sample provider, not from assay-based typing. The repertoires were made available in a free public database intended to serve as a resource for research on the immune response to SARS-CoV-2. The dataset comprised deeply sampled blood TCRbeta repertoires from subjects exposed to, actively infected with, or recovered from COVID-19. The prospective study material was composed of cDNA or gDNA derived from T cells, B-cell-depleted T cells, or PBMCs.

Whole blood was collected in K2EDTA tubes by collaborating institutions according to the institutions' own protocols. Collaborator samples were shipped for TCRbeta analysis as frozen whole blood, isolated PBMCs, or DNA extracted from either sample type. The cysteine opens and the phenylalanine closes a CDR3 of 13 amino acids. This entry keeps only the CDR3 DNA: 39 bases, framed from base 1. V is pruned by 5 bases and J by 9 bases, leaving 8 bases of the junction without a gene match. From a lookup of the germline V gene (reference sequence), CDR1 and CDR2 are LNHDA and SQIVND. Broader findings and caveats from the paper: How much clinical and demographic metadata was included differed by source and by participant, and the metadata was provided uncurated.

TCRbeta CDR3 regions were amplified from genomic DNA using the immunoSEQ Assay, a bias-controlled multiplex PCR. Concerning the study's data processing: The number of nucleated cells in each sample was estimated from the amplification of reference gene primers within the assay. To quantify the absolute abundance of each unique TCRbeta CDR3 rearrangement, sequence reads were collapsed and filtered. For each sample, productive Simpson clonality was calculated as the square root of Simpson's diversity index across productive rearrangements. The table comes from immuneACCESS by way of TCRdb, which keeps in-frame sequences with V and J called. Part of the clones is missing from these tables; in studies checked, under half for an unresolved V gene and the rest for unknown reasons. That table supplies the V and J calls and clone size; D and trimming were determined from the DNA. This sample has under 200,000 clones in its table, and over 75% of those were observed once. Clones ranked in the top ten supply 9.8% of the sample.

Specimen: peripheral blood. In this chain, TRBV19 is recombined with TRBJ2-7; 9 bases in between match TRBD1. The TCR sequence derives from a woman of 80 years or more with acute or convalescent COVID-19. This receptor carries the CDR3 CASSQQGAQPQYF. The bases read TGTGCCAGTAGTCAACAGGGGGCGCAGCCGCAGTACTTC.